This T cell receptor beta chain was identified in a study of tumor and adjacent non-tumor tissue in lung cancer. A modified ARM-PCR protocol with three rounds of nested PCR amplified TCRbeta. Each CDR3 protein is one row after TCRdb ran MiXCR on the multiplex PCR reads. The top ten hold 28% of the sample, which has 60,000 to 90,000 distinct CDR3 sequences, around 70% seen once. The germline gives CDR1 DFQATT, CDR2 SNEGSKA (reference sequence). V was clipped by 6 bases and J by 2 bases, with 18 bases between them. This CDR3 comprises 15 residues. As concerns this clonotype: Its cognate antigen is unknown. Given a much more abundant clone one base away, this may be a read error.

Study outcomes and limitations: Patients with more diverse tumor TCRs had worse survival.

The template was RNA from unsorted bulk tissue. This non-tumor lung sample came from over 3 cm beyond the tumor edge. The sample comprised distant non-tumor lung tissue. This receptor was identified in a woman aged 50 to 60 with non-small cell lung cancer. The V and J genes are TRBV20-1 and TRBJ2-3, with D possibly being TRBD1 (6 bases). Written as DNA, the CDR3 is TGCAGTGCACCAATTAGCAGGGGATACACAGATACGCAGTATTTT. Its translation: CSAPISRGYTDTQYF.